This TCR beta chain is drawn from a study of type 1 regulatory T cells. Whole-study context: This in vitro CD4 product, T-allo10, is enriched for Tr1 cells and alloantigen-specific. Whole-study results and caveats: Compared with non-type 1 regulatory T cells, type 1 regulatory T cells showed a more restricted TCR repertoire.

Between the trimmed V and J ends, which lost 10 bases and 8 bases, there was a span of 12 bases. CDR1 is MDHEN and CDR2 is SYDVKM in the germline V gene. The CDR3 covers 11 residues. TCRdb ran MiXCR on the reads and lists one entry per CDR3 protein. Altogether tens of thousands of distinct CDR3 sequences are present, less than 25% being singletons, with the ten largest covering 8% to 9%. On this clonotype: Its antigen is as yet unknown.

The chain has TRBV28 and TRBJ2-1, with a tentative D call TRBD2 (6 bases). Material: cultured type 1 regulatory T (Tr1) cells, either the whole culture or a sorted fraction (not recorded which). This clonotype originated in a human donor in good health. The CDR3 loop is CANTSSYEQFF. The DNA of the CDR3 is TGTGCCAACACTAGCAGCTATGAGCAGTTCTTC.